This is a list of T cell receptor beta chains from one sample in a study of blood T cells in healthy people across ages. TCRdb re-called the 5' RACE reads through MiXCR, storing one row per CDR3 protein. The repertoire consists of just under 900,000 distinct CDR3 sequences, with 29% occurring once and the leading ten covering around 16%. Sequenced: blood. The receptors derive from a woman over 75 in good health. The CDR3 runs from the conserved cysteine through the conserved F or W. The D gene is left open where the match is weak. Only part of the rows carry a size: once, few, many, or a class if the clone is expanded.

size: many; D: TRBD2; J: TRBJ2-1; V: TRBV10-3; CDR3: CAISEGTSGANEQFF; DNA: TGTGCCATCAGTGAGGGGACTAGCGGGGCCAATGAGCAGTTCTTC
size: few; D: -; J: TRBJ2-3; V: TRBV27; CDR3: CASSLRTRGSTDTQYF; DNA: TGTGCCAGCAGTCTCCGGACTAGGGGGAGCACAGATACGCAGTATTTT
size: -; D: -; J: TRBJ1-1; V: TRBV27; CDR3: CASRRRENTEAFF; DNA: TGTGCCAGCCGAAGACGGGAGAACACTGAAGCTTTCTTT
size: many; D: -; J: TRBJ1-5; V: TRBV12-3/TRBV12-4; CDR3: CASSARQYSNQPQHF; DNA: TGTGCCAGCAGTGCTAGACAATATAGCAATCAGCCCCAGCATTTT
size: -; D: -; J: TRBJ1-2; V: TRBV2; CDR3: CASIGAGRGYTF; DNA: TGTGCCAGCATCGGTGCAGGGCGAGGCTACACCTTC
size: -; D: -; J: TRBJ1-1; V: TRBV7-7; CDR3: CASSLYSGVDTEAFF; DNA: TGTGCTAGCAGCTTATATTCAGGGGTGGACACTGAAGCTTTCTTT
size: -; D: -; J: TRBJ2-7; V: TRBV30; CDR3: CAWTEGRQLSYEQYF; DNA: TGTGCCTGGACCGAAGGGAGGCAGCTATCCTACGAGCAGTACTTC
size: few; D: TRBD1; J: TRBJ1-6; V: TRBV7-9; CDR3: CASSQQGLSSPLHF; DNA: TGTGCCAGCAGCCAACAGGGGCTTAGTTCACCCCTCCACTTT
size: -; D: -; J: TRBJ2-3; V: TRBV20-1; CDR3: CSGATDTQYF; DNA: TGCAGTGGAGCCACAGATACGCAGTATTTT
size: many; D: TRBD1; J: TRBJ1-5; V: TRBV6-2/TRBV6-3; CDR3: CASKDRGGQPQHF; DNA: TGTGCCAGCAAGGACAGGGGAGGTCAGCCCCAGCATTTT
size: many; D: -; J: TRBJ2-7; V: TRBV20-1; CDR3: CSALQGRYTNEQYF; DNA: TGCAGTGCTTTACAGGGCAGATATACTAACGAGCAGTACTTC
size: medium-sized; D: -; J: TRBJ2-3; V: TRBV7-2; CDR3: CASSLGRGDTQYF; DNA: TGTGCCAGCAGCTTAGGCCGGGGGGATACGCAGTATTTT
size: many; D: -; J: TRBJ1-2; V: TRBV7-9; CDR3: CASSEGNGGYTF; DNA: TGTGCCAGCAGCGAAGGGAACGGAGGCTACACCTTC
size: -; D: TRBD2; J: TRBJ2-3; V: TRBV7-2; CDR3: CASSSASGGADTQYF; DNA: TGTGCCAGCAGCTCGGCTAGCGGGGGGGCAGATACGCAGTATTTT
size: many; D: TRBD1; J: TRBJ1-2; V: TRBV6-6; CDR3: CASRPGQGTNYGYTF; DNA: TGTGCCAGCAGGCCCGGACAGGGGACTAACTATGGCTACACCTTC
size: many; D: TRBD1; J: TRBJ1-5; V: TRBV6-2/TRBV6-3; CDR3: CASSKNAGTGGVGSNQPQHF; DNA: TGTGCCAGCAGCAAAAACGCCGGGACAGGGGGTGTCGGAAGCAATCAGCCCCAGCATTTT
size: many; D: -; J: TRBJ1-2; V: TRBV28; CDR3: CATFTGTSYGYTF; DNA: TGTGCCACCTTCACCGGGACAAGTTATGGCTACACCTTC
size: -; D: TRBD2; J: TRBJ2-7; V: TRBV20-1; CDR3: CSARSRLAGDYEQYF; DNA: TGCAGTGCTAGATCGCGGCTAGCGGGCGACTACGAGCAGTACTTC
size: -; D: -; J: TRBJ2-7; V: TRBV29-1; CDR3: CSVGRGLGVGYEQYF; DNA: TGCAGCGTTGGAAGGGGATTGGGGGTGGGCTACGAGCAGTACTTC
size: -; D: TRBD2; J: TRBJ2-1; V: TRBV29-1; CDR3: CGVRPGLAGGPGDKQFF; DNA: TGCGGCGTCCGCCCGGGACTAGCGGGGGGCCCTGGGGATAAGCAGTTCTTC
size: many; D: -; J: TRBJ2-6; V: TRBV4-3; CDR3: CASSQDPMALSGANVLTF; DNA: TGCGCCAGCAGCCAAGATCCGATGGCTCTCTCTGGGGCCAACGTCCTGACTTTC
size: -; D: -; J: TRBJ1-5; V: TRBV7-2; CDR3: CASSSRRSVGNQPQHF; DNA: TGTGCCAGCAGCTCTCGACGCTCCGTCGGCAATCAGCCCCAGCATTTT
size: many; D: -; J: TRBJ2-5; V: TRBV6-1; CDR3: CASSERGREQETQYF; DNA: TGTGCCAGCAGTGAACGCGGCAGGGAACAAGAAACCCAGTACTTC
size: few; D: -; J: TRBJ1-1; V: TRBV6-1; CDR3: CASRETGYTEAFF; DNA: TGTGCCAGCAGGGAAACAGGGTATACTGAAGCTTTCTTT
size: -; D: TRBD1; J: TRBJ1-2; V: TRBV3-1; CDR3: CASSPFRGNYGYTF; DNA: TGTGCCAGCAGCCCGTTCAGGGGGAACTATGGCTACACCTTC
size: many; D: -; J: TRBJ2-1; V: TRBV12-3/TRBV12-4; CDR3: CASSLARTGYNEQFF; DNA: TGTGCCAGCAGTTTAGCGCGGACTGGCTACAATGAGCAGTTCTTC
size: -; D: -; J: TRBJ1-5; V: TRBV21-1; CDR3: CASSKEAGGEPYSNQPQHF; DNA: TGTGCCAGCAGCAAAGAGGCAGGGGGTGAACCTTATAGCAATCAGCCCCAGCATTTT
size: many; D: -; J: TRBJ2-3; V: TRBV20-1; CDR3: CSAKDRTDTQYF; DNA: TGCAGTGCCAAGGACCGCACAGATACGCAGTATTTT
size: few; D: -; J: TRBJ2-7; V: TRBV29-1; CDR3: CSVEQDSNYEQYF; DNA: TGCAGCGTTGAACAGGACAGCAACTACGAGCAGTACTTC
size: many; D: TRBD1; J: TRBJ1-1; V: TRBV7-2; CDR3: CASSLTTGGHTEAFF; DNA: TGTGCCAGCAGCTTAACTACAGGGGGCCATACTGAAGCTTTCTTT
size: -; D: -; J: TRBJ2-5; V: TRBV28; CDR3: CASASIREQYF; DNA: TGTGCCAGCGCTAGCATCCGGGAGCAGTACTTC
size: -; D: -; J: TRBJ2-1; V: TRBV9; CDR3: CASSVGRGEQFF; DNA: TGTGCCAGCAGCGTAGGACGCGGTGAGCAGTTCTTC
size: many; D: TRBD1; J: TRBJ2-4; V: TRBV6-2/TRBV6-3; CDR3: CASSYPGTERNIQYF; DNA: TGTGCCAGCAGTTACCCTGGGACAGAACGGAACATTCAGTACTTC
size: many; D: -; J: TRBJ2-7; V: TRBV6-5; CDR3: CASRSTGTYEQYF; DNA: TGTGCCAGCAGGTCCACAGGGACCTACGAGCAGTACTTC
size: many; D: TRBD1; J: TRBJ1-2; V: TRBV6-5; CDR3: CASGIGTGTSGYTF; DNA: TGTGCCAGCGGAATCGGGACAGGGACTTCTGGCTACACCTTC
size: -; D: TRBD1; J: TRBJ1-5; V: TRBV11-2; CDR3: CASSKAGTGNQPQHF; DNA: TGTGCCAGCAGCAAAGCAGGGACAGGCAATCAGCCCCAGCATTTT
size: many; D: TRBD1; J: TRBJ2-3; V: TRBV12-3/TRBV12-4; CDR3: CASSQSDRDADTQYF; DNA: TGTGCCAGCAGCCAATCGGACAGGGACGCAGATACGCAGTATTTT
size: many; D: TRBD2; J: TRBJ2-7; V: TRBV9; CDR3: CASSSPRGASGLSEQYF; DNA: TGTGCCAGCAGCTCCCCACGGGGGGCTAGCGGGTTGAGCGAGCAGTACTTC